Below, 21 T cell receptor beta chains from the same sample are listed, as sequenced in a study of blood T cell repertoires in COVID-19. Using immunoSEQ multiplex PCR, the repertoire was profiled, and TCRdb retains in-frame clones only, with some absent. This sample has hundreds of thousands of clones, with about 90% found just once. The sequenced sample was PBMCs or T cells enriched from blood (not recorded which). These receptors all stem from a woman between 18 and 29 years old with acute COVID-19.

As DNA, the CDR3 is TGTGCCAGCAGCTTTGGACAGGGAACCTACGAGCAGTACTTC. Translation gives CASSFGQGTYEQYF. V gene TRBV5-5 combines with J gene TRBJ2-7; TRBD1 agrees at 8 bases. CDR3 length: 14 residues. Germline assignment: CDR1 SGHKS and CDR2 YYEKEE (reference sequence). V lost 2 bases and J lost 2; bases outside the gene matches: 3.

This clone came up a few times. The rearrangement uses TRBV28 and TRBJ1-6; TRBD1 aligns across 8 bases. CDR3 length: 14 residues. Losses at the gene ends were 2 bases for V and 10 bases for J; bases not matched to a gene: 4. Germline CDR1 MDHEN, CDR2 SYDVKM. The CDR3 is CASSLTTGVSPLHF. The CDR3 region has the DNA TGTGCCAGCAGTTTAACGACAGGGGTCTCACCCCTCCACTTT.

This chain uses TRBV5-1 with TRBJ1-5; 9 nucleotides line up with TRBD1. The CDR3 is 15 amino acids. V was pared by 0 bases and J by 4 bases, with 2 bases of the junction left unmatched. Germline V gene data show CDR1 as SGHRS and CDR2 as YFSETQ. The CDR3 DNA is TGCGCCAGCAGCTTGGGCGGGACAGGGAATCAGCCCCAGCATTTT. This translates into CASSLGGTGNQPQHF. Supplemented by reference TRBV5-1 and TRBJ1-5, the full variable domain reads KAGVTQTPRYLIKTRGQQVTLSCSPISGHRSVSWYQQTPGQGLQFLFEYFSETQRNKGNFPGRFSGRQFSNSRSEMNVSTLELGDSALYLCASSLGGTGNQPQHFGDGTRLSIL.

The V call is TRBV7-3, the J call TRBJ2-5; 7 positions match TRBD1. With V trimmed by 4 bases and J by 3 bases, 5 bases remained unmatched. Per the germline V gene, CDR1 is SGHTA and CDR2 is FQGTGA. This CDR3 region has 14 residues. The CDR3 sequence: CASSSHGTEETQYF. The CDR3 DNA reads as TGTGCCAGCAGCTCTCACGGGACAGAAGAGACCCAGTACTTC. The full variable domain, in which reference TRBV7-3 and TRBJ2-5 provide the parts outside the CDR3, is GAGVSQTPSNKVTEKGKYVELRCDPISGHTALYWYRQSLGQGPEFLIYFQGTGAADDSGLPNDRFFAVRPEGSVSTLKIQRTERGDSAVYLCASSSHGTEETQYFGPGTRLLVL.

V gene TRBV11-2 combines with J gene TRBJ2-5; D unresolved. Germline CDR1 and CDR2: SGHAT and FQNNGV. The CDR3 spans 12 residues. Trimming took 0 bases from V and 3 from J, leaving 2 bases between them. CDR3 sequence (DNA): TGTGCCAGCAGCTTAGACAAAGAGACCCAGTACTTC. It is translated as CASSLDKETQYF.

This chain uses TRBV5-1 with TRBJ1-2, with D unclear. The V gene lost 0 bases and the J gene lost 3 bases, with 15 bases spanning the gap. The CDR3 runs to 16 residues. Germline V gives CDR1 SGHRS, CDR2 YFSETQ. DNA of the CDR3: TGCGCCAGCAGCTTGGCGTCGGGTCTTGGTGACTATGGCTACACCTTC. This codes for CASSLASGLGDYGYTF.

The chain joins TRBV7-9 to TRBJ1-5, with 10 bases lining up with TRBD1. After removal of 0 bases from V and 4 bases from J, the junction contained 6 bases not matched to a gene. Germline loops: CDR1 SEHNR, CDR2 FQNEAQ (reference sequence). CDR3 length: 17 residues. CDR3 sequence: CASSLARGQGLNQPQHF. The CDR3 DNA reads TGTGCCAGCAGCTTAGCGCGGGGACAGGGGCTTAATCAGCCCCAGCATTTT. The complete variable domain, with remaining parts taken from reference TRBV7-9 and TRBJ1-5, reads DTGVSQNPRHKITKRGQNVTFRCDPISEHNRLYWYRQTLGQGPEFLTYFQNEAQLEKSRLLSDRFSAERPKGSFSTLEIQRTEQGDSAMYLCASSLARGQGLNQPQHFGDGTRLSIL.

V and J are TRBV11-2 and TRBJ2-7; TRBD1 aligns across 7 bases. J was trimmed by 6 bases and V by 3 bases; bases with no gene match: 14. The germline V gene encodes CDR1 SGHAT and CDR2 FQNNGV. The CDR3 is 16 residues long. The CDR3 region has the DNA TGTGCCAGCAGCTTCGACGGGACAGATATTTCAATCGAGCAGTACTTC. Residues: CASSFDGTDISIEQYF.

V is TRBV5-4 and J is TRBJ1-1; 8 nucleotides line up with TRBD1. The germline gives CDR1 SGHNT, CDR2 YYREEE (reference sequence). This CDR3 has 16 residues. Trimming took 2 bases from V and 5 from J; bases not matched to a gene: 11. CDR3 in amino acids: CASSFIGRGLNTEAFF. CDR3 DNA: TGTGCCAGCAGCTTTATCGGCAGGGGGCTAAATACTGAAGCTTTCTTT. Full variable domain (missing parts from reference TRBV5-4 and TRBJ1-1): ETGVTQSPTHLIKTRGQQVTLRCSSQSGHNTVSWYQQALGQGPQFIFQYYREEENGRGNFPPRFSGLQFPNYSSELNVNALELDDSALYLCASSFIGRGLNTEAFFGQGTRLTVV.

This clone was counted a single time. The chain recombines TRBV9 with TRBJ2-6; D is perhaps TRBD2 (6 bases). Germline CDR1 SGDLS, CDR2 YYNGEE. The CDR3 spans 19 residues. Trimming pared 4 bases from V and 1 base from J, leaving 21 bases between. The CDR3 protein is CASSTQRGGAESGANVLTF. Here the CDR3 DNA reads TGTGCCAGCAGCACCCAGAGGGGAGGAGCTGAGTCTGGGGCCAACGTCCTGACTTTC.

This chain links TRBV19 with TRBJ1-5; D is ambiguous. Trimming removed 4 bases from V and 4 bases from J, with 11 bases in between. This CDR3 spans 14 amino acids. From germline, CDR1 is LNHDA and CDR2 SQIVND (reference sequence). The CDR3 coding sequence is TGTGCCAGTAGTAGGCCACAATCGAATCAGCCCCAGCATTTT. Protein product: CASSRPQSNQPQHF.

V gene TRBV19 combines with J gene TRBJ1-5; a weak D match, TRBD1 (6 bases). The length of the CDR3 is 19 residues. Trimming removed 3 bases at V and 3 bases at J, with 24 bases between. Germline V CDR1 and CDR2: LNHDA, SQIVND (reference sequence). The CDR3 DNA reads as TGTGCCAGTAGTATCCTAACCCACCGGGACAACCCCTTCAATCAGCCCCAGCATTTT. It is translated as CASSILTHRDNPFNQPQHF.

This chain connects TRBV21-1 to TRBJ1-2. TRBV21-1 is a recognized pseudogene. The CDR3 has 16 amino acids. CDR3 nucleotides: TGTGCCAGCCAGAGGGACTGCTGCCCCCTAAACTATGGCTACACCTTC. Its protein is CASQRDCCPLNYGYTF.

The J gene is TRBJ1-5, the V gene TRBV3-1 (or the pseudogene TRBV3-2); TRBD1 is a possible D gene (6 bases). Trimming pared 5 bases from V and 5 bases from J, leaving 19 bases between. This CDR3 contains 16 residues. Germline V gives CDR1 LGHDT, CDR2 YNNKEL (reference sequence). The CDR3 is CASSETGGGIHQPQHF. The CDR3 nucleotides are TGTGCCAGCAGCGAAACGGGGGGCGGAATCCATCAGCCCCAGCATTTT.

The gene calls are TRBV11-2 and TRBJ1-1, with 8 nucleotides matching TRBD1. The germline V gene encodes CDR1 SGHAT and CDR2 FQNNGV. The CDR3 has 16 residues. The V segment lost 5 bases and the J segment 0 bases; nucleotides outside the gene matches: 8. In nucleotides, the CDR3 is TGTGCCAGCAGCGCCGGGACAGGACTTCTGAACACTGAAGCTTTCTTT. It encodes CASSAGTGLLNTEAFF.

V usage is TRBV19 and J usage is TRBJ1-2, with TRBD1 identical over 8 bases. Losses at the gene ends were 4 bases for V and 4 bases for J; bases not matched to a gene: 5. In germline, CDR1 is LNHDA, CDR2 SQIVND (reference sequence). The length of the CDR3 is 14 residues. CDR3 sequence reads: CASSTGTGLYGYTF. The CDR3 coding sequence is TGTGCCAGTAGTACAGGGACAGGTCTCTATGGCTACACCTTC.

J is TRBJ1-2 and V is TRBV5-1; no reliable D call. With 4 bases removed from V and 8 bases from J, the gap between germline ends came to 15 bases. CDR3 length equals 13 residues. Germline values: CDR1 SGHRS, CDR2 YFSETQ. CDR3 amino acids: CASSPPDTLGYTF. In nucleotides, the CDR3 is TGCGCCAGCAGCCCGCCCGACACCCTCGGCTACACCTTC. Filled out from reference TRBV5-1 and TRBJ1-2, the complete variable domain reads KAGVTQTPRYLIKTRGQQVTLSCSPISGHRSVSWYQQTPGQGLQFLFEYFSETQRNKGNFPGRFSGRQFSNSRSEMNVSTLELGDSALYLCASSPPDTLGYTFGSGTRLTVV.

This clone has a handful of counts. This sequence joins TRBV11-2 and TRBJ2-1, with D perhaps TRBD1 (6 bases). V was trimmed by 5 bases and J by 4 bases, leaving 9 bases between them. CDR1 SGHAT and CDR2 FQNNGV come from the germline V gene. This CDR3 is built from 13 residues. CDR3: CASSIDRYNEQFF. CDR3 in DNA: TGTGCCAGCAGCATCGACAGGTACAATGAGCAGTTCTTC. Supplemented by reference TRBV11-2 and TRBJ2-1, the full variable domain reads EAGVAQSPRYKIIEKRQSVAFWCNPISGHATLYWYQQILGQGPKLLIQFQNNGVVDDSQLPKDRFSAERLKGVDSTLKIQPAKLEDSAVYLCASSIDRYNEQFFGPGTRLTVL.

CDR3 amino acids: CASSLQGLGTDTQYF. CDR3 nucleotide sequence: TGCGCCAGCAGCTTACAGGGTCTGGGCACAGATACGCAGTATTTT. The V gene is TRBV5-1, the J gene TRBJ2-3; D perhaps matches TRBD1 (6 bases). V shed 2 bases and J shed 1 base, with 11 bases lying between them. CDR3 length: 15 residues. The germline CDR1 and CDR2 sequences are SGHRS and YFSETQ. The whole variable domain, remainder taken from reference TRBV5-1 and TRBJ2-3, is KAGVTQTPRYLIKTRGQQVTLSCSPISGHRSVSWYQQTPGQGLQFLFEYFSETQRNKGNFPGRFSGRQFSNSRSEMNVSTLELGDSALYLCASSLQGLGTDTQYFGPGTRLTVL.

V and J are TRBV11-2 and TRBJ1-6; no clear D. This CDR3 is built from 14 residues. The V gene lost 5 bases and the J gene lost 7 bases, with 12 bases spanning the gap. The germline V gene encodes CDR1 SGHAT and CDR2 FQNNGV. The CDR3 sequence is CASSSRAANSPLHF. CDR3 nucleotide sequence: TGTGCCAGCAGCAGCCGTGCGGCAAATTCACCCCTCCACTTT. Looking up the rest from reference TRBV11-2 and TRBJ1-6 gives the full variable domain: EAGVAQSPRYKIIEKRQSVAFWCNPISGHATLYWYQQILGQGPKLLIQFQNNGVVDDSQLPKDRFSAERLKGVDSTLKIQPAKLEDSAVYLCASSSRAANSPLHFGNGTRLTVT.

The chain joins TRBV28 to TRBJ1-6; D may be TRBD1 (5 bases). The V end was cut by 5 bases, the J end by 7 bases, with 12 bases between. CDR3 length equals 14 residues. Germline V gene data show CDR1 as MDHEN and CDR2 as SYDVKM. The CDR3 nucleotides are TGTGCCAGCAGTAGGACATCTGAGAATTCACCCCTCCACTTT. It yields the protein CASSRTSENSPLHF.